One TCR beta chain is described in this entry. Methods used by the authors: Counts of nucleated cells, estimated from reference gene primer amplification, were obtained. The data were produced by immunoSEQ multiplex PCR, yet TCRdb's version contains in-frame clones alone and is incomplete. The V and J calls and the clone size are those of that table, but D and trimming were determined from the DNA. This table holds hundreds of thousands of clones, roughly 85% found once. The sample is drawn from a study of blood T cell repertoires in COVID-19. Study summary: COVID-19 samples from acute and convalescent phases originated in the United States, Italy and Spain. The cDNA or gDNA used as material had been derived from T cells, B-cell-depleted T cells, or PBMCs.

The V gene's germline CDR1 is SGHKS and CDR2 YYEKEE (reference sequence). The CDR3 loop spans 16 amino acids. V dropped 0 bases and J dropped 5; count of bases not matched to a gene: 6. The chain employs TRBV5-5 and TRBJ2-1; 9 bases map to TRBD2. The TCR sequence derives from a woman in her thirties with active or convalescent COVID-19. The sample taken for sequencing was peripheral blood. CDR3: CASSLGLAGRHNEQFF. The CDR3 coding sequence is TGTGCCAGCAGCTTGGGTCTAGCGGGAAGGCACAATGAGCAGTTCTTC. Combining the CDR3 with reference TRBV5-5 and TRBJ2-1 gives the whole variable domain DAGVTQSPTHLIKTRGQQVTLRCSPISGHKSVSWYQQVLGQGPQFIFQYYEKEERGRGNFPDRFSARQFPNYSSELNVNALLLGDSALYLCASSLGLAGRHNEQFFGPGTRLTVL.